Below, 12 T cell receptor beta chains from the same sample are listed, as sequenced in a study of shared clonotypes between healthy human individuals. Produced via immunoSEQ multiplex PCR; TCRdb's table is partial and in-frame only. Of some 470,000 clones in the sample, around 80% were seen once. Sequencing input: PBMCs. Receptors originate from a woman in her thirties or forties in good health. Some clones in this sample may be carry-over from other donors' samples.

CDR3 bases: TGTGCCAGCAGCTTAAACGGTCTGCCTGGCGAGCAGTACTTC. It codes for CASSLNGLPGEQYF. The chain carries TRBV7-2 and TRBJ2-7; D gene uncertain. Germline V lookup: CDR1 SGHTA, CDR2 FQGNSA. Trimming took off 2 bases at V and 6 bases at J, with 14 bases between the two ends. The CDR3 extends over 14 amino acids.

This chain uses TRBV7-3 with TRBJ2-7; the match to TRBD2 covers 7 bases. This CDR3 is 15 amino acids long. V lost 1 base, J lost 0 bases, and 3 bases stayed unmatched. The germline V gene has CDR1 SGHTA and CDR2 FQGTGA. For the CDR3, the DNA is TGTGCCAGCAGCTTAAGGGAGGGATTCTCCTACGAGCAGTACTTC. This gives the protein CASSLREGFSYEQYF.

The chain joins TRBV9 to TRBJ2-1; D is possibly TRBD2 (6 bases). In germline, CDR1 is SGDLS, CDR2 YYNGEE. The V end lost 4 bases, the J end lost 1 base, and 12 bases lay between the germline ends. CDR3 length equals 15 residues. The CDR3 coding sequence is TGTGCCAGCAGCCCCCGACTAGTTTCCTACAATGAGCAGTTCTTC. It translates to CASSPRLVSYNEQFF. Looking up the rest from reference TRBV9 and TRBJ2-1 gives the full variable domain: DSGVTQTPKHLITATGQRVTLRCSPRSGDLSVYWYQQSLDQGLQFLIQYYNGEERAKGNILERFSAQQFPDLHSELNLSSLELGDSALYFCASSPRLVSYNEQFFGPGTRLTVL.

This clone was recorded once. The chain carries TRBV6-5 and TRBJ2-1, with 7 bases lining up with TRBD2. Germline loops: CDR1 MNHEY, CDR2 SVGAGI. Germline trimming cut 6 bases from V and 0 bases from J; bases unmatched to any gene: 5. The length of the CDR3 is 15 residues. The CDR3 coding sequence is TGTGCCAGCAGACGAGGACTAGTCTCCTACAATGAGCAGTTCTTC. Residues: CASRRGLVSYNEQFF.

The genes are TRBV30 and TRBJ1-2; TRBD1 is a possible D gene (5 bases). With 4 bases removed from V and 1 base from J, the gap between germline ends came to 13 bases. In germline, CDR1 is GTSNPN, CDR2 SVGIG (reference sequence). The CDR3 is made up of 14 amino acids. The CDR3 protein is CAWTGLRVNYGYTF. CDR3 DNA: TGTGCCTGGACAGGGCTGCGCGTTAACTATGGCTACACCTTC.

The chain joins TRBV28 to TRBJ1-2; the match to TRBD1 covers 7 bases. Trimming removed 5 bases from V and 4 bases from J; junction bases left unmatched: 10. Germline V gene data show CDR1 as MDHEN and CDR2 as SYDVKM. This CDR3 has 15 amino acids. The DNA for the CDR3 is TGTGCCAGCAGTCCGTTGACAGGGTTTAGCTATGGCTACACCTTC. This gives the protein CASSPLTGFSYGYTF.

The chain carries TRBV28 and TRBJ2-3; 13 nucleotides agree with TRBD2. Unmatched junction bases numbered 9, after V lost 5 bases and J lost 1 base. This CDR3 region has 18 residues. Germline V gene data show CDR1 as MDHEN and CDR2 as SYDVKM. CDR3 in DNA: TGTGCCAGCAGTGCCACTAGCGGGAGGGCCTCGGGCACAGATACGCAGTATTTT. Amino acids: CASSATSGRASGTDTQYF.

CDR3 loop: CAISPGQENTEAFF. CDR3 coding DNA: TGTGCCATCAGTCCGGGACAGGAGAACACTGAAGCTTTCTTT. This chain connects TRBV10-3 to TRBJ1-1; 8 bases fit TRBD1. CDR3 length: 14 residues. Germline V gene lookup returns CDR1 ENHRY and CDR2 SYGVKD. Trimming removed 5 bases from V and 1 base from J; junction bases left unmatched: 3.

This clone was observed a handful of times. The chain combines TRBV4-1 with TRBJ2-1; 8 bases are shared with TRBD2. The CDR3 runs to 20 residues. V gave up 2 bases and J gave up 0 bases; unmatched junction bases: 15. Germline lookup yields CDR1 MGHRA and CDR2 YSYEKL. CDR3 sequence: CASSQKNRTSLPRSYNEQFF. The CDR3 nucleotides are TGCGCCAGCAGCCAAAAAAATAGGACTAGCCTTCCCCGCTCCTACAATGAGCAGTTCTTC.

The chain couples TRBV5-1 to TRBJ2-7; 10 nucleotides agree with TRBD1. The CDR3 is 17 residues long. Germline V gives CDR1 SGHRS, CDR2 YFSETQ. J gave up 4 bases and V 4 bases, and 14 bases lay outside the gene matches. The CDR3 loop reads CASSLAFPGTGDYEQYF. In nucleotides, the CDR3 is TGCGCCAGCAGCCTCGCTTTCCCCGGGACAGGGGATTACGAGCAGTACTTC.

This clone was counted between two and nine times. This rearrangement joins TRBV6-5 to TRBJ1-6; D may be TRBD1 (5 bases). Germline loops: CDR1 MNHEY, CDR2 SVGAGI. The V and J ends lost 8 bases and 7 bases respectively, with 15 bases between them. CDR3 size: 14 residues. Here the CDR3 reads CASRSGGFNSPLHF. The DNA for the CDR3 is TGTGCCAGCCGCTCGGGGGGGTTCAATTCACCCCTCCACTTT.

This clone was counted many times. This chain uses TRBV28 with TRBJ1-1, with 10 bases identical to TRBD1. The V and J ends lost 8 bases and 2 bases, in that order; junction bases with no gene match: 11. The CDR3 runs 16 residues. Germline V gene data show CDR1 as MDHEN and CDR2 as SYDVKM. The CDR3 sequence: CASPPRDRGLNTEAFF. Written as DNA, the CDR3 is TGTGCCAGCCCACCCAGGGACAGGGGTCTTAACACTGAAGCTTTCTTT.